These 20 T cell receptor beta chains were all obtained from the same sample, sequenced in a study of follicular helper T cells after annual influenza vaccination. Regarding time point: 2015-2016 season, pre-vaccination. Repertoires were generated with immunoSEQ multiplex PCR, while TCRdb's copy carries only in-frame clones and drops some. Seen here are over 2,000 clones, about 77% observed once, and the top ten hold around 8.5%. Specimen: CXCR5+ CD38+ circulating T follicular helper cells from blood, collected on the day of influenza vaccination. As to subset: circulating Tfh, non-naive CD4+CXCR5+PD-1+ (ICOS+CD38+ or ICOS-CD38-). The receptors stem from an adult who received the influenza vaccine.

The chain combines TRBV30 with TRBJ1-2; 8 bases fit TRBD1. J gave up 4 bases and V 8 bases, and 9 bases lay outside the gene matches. This CDR3 is 13 amino acids long. Germline CDR1 and CDR2: GTSNPN and SVGIG (reference sequence). The DNA of the CDR3 is TGTGCCGGGACAGGTTCAGCAGGCTATGGCTACACCTTC. Protein sequence: CAGTGSAGYGYTF.

The rearrangement joins TRBV5-4 to TRBJ2-1; 8 positions match TRBD1. The CDR3 has 15 residues. The germline V gene has CDR1 SGHNT and CDR2 YYREEE (reference sequence). The V and J ends lost 4 bases and 2 bases, in that order; junction bases with no gene match: 5. The CDR3 protein is CASSQDRAPYNEQFF. In DNA form, the CDR3 reads TGTGCCAGCAGCCAGGACAGGGCACCCTACAATGAGCAGTTCTTC.

The chain joins TRBV7-2 to TRBJ2-2; TRBD1 or TRBD2 may be the D gene (5 bases each). Trimming shortened V by 1 base and J by 7 bases, and 13 bases separated the two germline ends. The CDR3 is made up of 15 amino acids. Germline assignment: CDR1 SGHTA and CDR2 FQGNSA. As DNA, the CDR3 is TGTGCCAGCAGCTTAGGAGGGGCGAGCCGCGGGGAGCTGTTTTTT. Protein product: CASSLGGASRGELFF.

This rearrangement joins TRBV15 to TRBJ2-5; 8 nucleotides match TRBD1. Trimming took 1 base from V and 2 from J; bases not matched to a gene: 6. Germline CDR1 and CDR2: LNHNV and YYDKDF (reference sequence). This CDR3 comprises 16 residues. This chain's CDR3 is CATSRVDRVVQETQYF. As DNA, the CDR3 is TGTGCCACCAGCAGAGTGGACAGGGTGGTACAAGAGACCCAGTACTTC.

The V call is TRBV18, the J call TRBJ2-7, with D tentatively TRBD2 (5 bases). The CDR3 totals 15 residues. Looked up from germline, CDR1 is KGHSH and CDR2 is LQKENI. V was shortened by 1 base and J by 4 bases, with 14 bases between the two germline ends. In nucleotides, the CDR3 is TGTGCCAGCTCACCACGTTCGGCCACGGGGTACGAGCAGTACTTC. This encodes CASSPRSATGYEQYF.

V usage is TRBV6-5 and J usage is TRBJ1-2; 10 bases match TRBD1. The CDR3 length is 14 residues. CDR1 and CDR2 from the germline V gene are MNHEY and SVGAGI. Trimming cost V 5 bases and J 8 bases; bases outside gene matches: 8. The CDR3 region is CASSRGQGRLGYTF. The DNA of the CDR3 is TGTGCCAGCAGTCGGGGACAGGGGCGGTTAGGCTACACCTTC.

The chain carries TRBV28 and TRBJ1-1; TRBD1 is a possible D gene (5 bases). Germline CDR1 is MDHEN and CDR2 is SYDVKM. The CDR3 length is 15 residues. V was pared by 3 bases and J by 6 bases, with 17 bases between. CDR3 sequence: CASSFRGKGAAEAFF. The CDR3 bases are TGTGCCAGCAGTTTCCGGGGGAAGGGTGCCGCTGAAGCTTTCTTT. The full variable domain, its missing parts supplied by reference TRBV28 and TRBJ1-1, is DVKVTQSSRYLVKRTGEKVFLECVQDMDHENMFWYRQDPGLGLRLIYFSYDVKMKEKGDIPEGYSVSREKKERFSLILESASTNQTSMYLCASSFRGKGAAEAFFGQGTRLTVV.

The chain couples TRBV5-4 to TRBJ2-5; D may be TRBD1 (5 bases). The CDR3 is made up of 15 amino acids. The germline CDR1 and CDR2 sequences are SGHNT and YYREEE (reference sequence). V gave up 4 bases and J gave up 7 bases, with 20 bases separating them. This CDR3 reads CASSPTRGQQGTQYF. The CDR3, as DNA: TGTGCCAGCAGCCCAACCCGCGGCCAGCAGGGGACCCAGTACTTC.

V usage is TRBV5-6 and J usage is TRBJ2-2, with D unresolved. CDR3 length: 13 residues. With 2 bases removed from V and 3 bases from J, the gap between germline ends came to 5 bases. Germline V lookup: CDR1 SGHDT, CDR2 YYEEEE. The CDR3 DNA follows: TGTGCCAGCAGCTTACAGTACACCGGGGAGCTGTTTTTT. Amino acids: CASSLQYTGELFF.

The chain recombines TRBV5-6 with TRBJ1-4, with unresolved D. Germline loops: CDR1 SGHDT, CDR2 YYEEEE. The CDR3 sequence is 15 residues long. Trimming removed 4 bases at V and 0 bases at J, with 10 bases between. CDR3 sequence: CASSPRPTTNEKLFF. The CDR3 DNA sequence: TGTGCCAGCAGCCCCCGGCCCACAACTAATGAAAAACTGTTTTTT.

This clone was seen a handful of times. The chain carries TRBV19 and TRBJ2-2; perhaps TRBD2 as D (5 bases). The CDR3 totals 15 residues. The V gene lost 7 bases and the J gene lost 2 bases, with 14 bases spanning the gap. Germline lookup yields CDR1 LNHDA and CDR2 SQIVND (reference sequence). The CDR3 here is CASTPRTSNTGELFF. The CDR3 DNA sequence: TGTGCCAGTACTCCAAGGACTTCCAACACCGGGGAGCTGTTTTTT.

The chain employs TRBV6-5 and TRBJ2-3; 7 bases line up with TRBD1. With 6 bases clipped from V and 1 base from J, the junction kept 7 bases outside the gene matches. The CDR3 is made up of 15 amino acids. Germline loops: CDR1 MNHEY, CDR2 SVGAGI. The CDR3 DNA follows: TGTGCCAGCAGCCCCCAGGGGGTTCGCACAGATACGCAGTATTTT. Protein product: CASSPQGVRTDTQYF.

The rearrangement uses TRBV25-1 and TRBJ1-2, with unresolved D. The V end was cut by 6 bases, the J end by 7 bases, with 15 bases between. This CDR3 contains 13 residues. In germline, CDR1 is MGHDK, CDR2 SYGVNS. CDR3 loop: CASRGREARGYTF. The DNA of the CDR3 is TGTGCCAGCAGGGGCCGTGAGGCGCGTGGCTACACCTTC.

The CDR3 spells CSAAIRDTDTQYF. As DNA, the CDR3 is TGCAGCGCAGCGATAAGAGACACAGATACGCAGTATTTT. This chain joins TRBV29-1 and TRBJ2-3; D gene unclear. CDR1 and CDR2 from the germline V gene are SQVTM and ANQGSEA. With 7 bases removed from V and 2 bases from J, the gap between germline ends came to 13 bases. The CDR3 totals 13 residues.

This clone appeared a single time. The chain recombines TRBV11-2 with TRBJ2-7, with D possibly TRBD1 on 5 matching bases. Germline assignment: CDR1 SGHAT and CDR2 FQNNGV. The CDR3 loop spans 14 amino acids. V lost 1 base, J lost 2 bases, and 9 bases lay in between. The CDR3 loop is CASSLVTGTYEQYF. CDR3 bases: TGTGCCAGCAGCTTAGTCACAGGTACCTACGAGCAGTACTTC.

The chain couples TRBV6-5 to TRBJ2-5; 10 nucleotides match TRBD1. Losses at the gene ends were 6 bases for V and 11 bases for J; bases not matched to a gene: 3. Germline CDR1 and CDR2: MNHEY and SVGAGI. This CDR3 has 11 residues. The CDR3 nucleotides read TGTGCCAGCAGGACAGGGGGCCGGCAGTACTTC. Protein sequence: CASRTGGRQYF.

The rearrangement links TRBV18 to TRBJ2-1; D perhaps matches TRBD1 (6 bases). Between the trimmed V and J ends, which lost 3 bases and 7 bases, there was a span of 10 bases. CDR1 is KGHSH and CDR2 is LQKENI in the germline V gene. The CDR3 extends over 13 amino acids. The CDR3 DNA reads TGTGCCAGCTCACCTGGGGACACAAATGAGCAGTTCTTC. Its protein is CASSPGDTNEQFF. Looking up the rest from reference TRBV18 and TRBJ2-1 gives the full variable domain: NAGVMQNPRHLVRRRGQEARLRCSPMKGHSHVYWYRQLPEEGLKFMVYLQKENIIDESGMPKERFSAEFPKEGPSILRIQQVVRGDSAAYFCASSPGDTNEQFFGPGTRLTVL.

The chain is built from TRBV5-1 and TRBJ2-2; TRBD1 matches 7 bases. This CDR3 region has 16 residues. CDR1 and CDR2 (germline): SGHRS, YFSETQ. J gave up 0 bases and V 0 bases, and 2 bases lay outside the gene matches. The DNA for the CDR3 is TGCGCCAGCAGCTTGGAGGGACAGTCGAACACCGGGGAGCTGTTTTTT. Translated: CASSLEGQSNTGELFF. The full variable domain, in which reference TRBV5-1 and TRBJ2-2 provide the parts outside the CDR3, is KAGVTQTPRYLIKTRGQQVTLSCSPISGHRSVSWYQQTPGQGLQFLFEYFSETQRNKGNFPGRFSGRQFSNSRSEMNVSTLELGDSALYLCASSLEGQSNTGELFFGEGSRLTVL.

V gene TRBV5-6 combines with J gene TRBJ2-5, with 10 bases matching TRBD2. The CDR3 runs to 16 residues. Germline CDR1 and CDR2: SGHDT and YYEEEE. V lost 4 bases and J lost 5; bases outside the gene matches: 11. In DNA form, the CDR3 reads TGTGCCAGCAGCCCAGGAGGGCTAGCGGGGGAGGAGACCCAGTACTTC. Protein product: CASSPGGLAGEETQYF.

In its sample, this clone was seen once. The chain has TRBV28 and TRBJ2-4, with D perhaps TRBD1 or TRBD2 (5 bases each). Trimming stripped 7 bases from V and 3 bases from J, with 16 bases between. The germline V gene has CDR1 MDHEN and CDR2 SYDVKM. The length of the CDR3 is 15 residues. CDR3 sequence reads: CASTLGGAYKNIQYF. The CDR3 DNA reads as TGTGCCAGCACGCTTGGGGGAGCCTACAAAAACATTCAGTACTTC.